The sequence of this T cell receptor beta chain was determined in a study of T cell changes during pregnancy in multiple sclerosis. The CDR3 has 15 amino acids. Trimming pared 2 bases from V and 5 bases from J, leaving 12 bases between. Germline V gene lookup returns CDR1 MNHEY and CDR2 SVGAGI. Here immunoSEQ multiplex PCR was the method, and the copy in TCRdb shows in-frame clones only, minus some. Found here are fewer than 140,000 clones, less than 95% of them singletons; the top ten hold approximately 1.5%. The chain carries TRBV6-5 and TRBJ2-2; D gene unclear. The sequence came from a female donor with multiple sclerosis, enrolled in a pregnancy study. Sample: peripheral blood, taken after pregnancy. Written as DNA, the CDR3 is TGTGCCAGCAGTTACCCAGCCTCGAGGACCGGGGAGCTGTTTTTT. Protein: CASSYPASRTGELFF.